This TCR beta chain appears in the sequencing data of a study of post-analysis software for immune sequencing data. The study, taken as a whole, reports: Roughly five TRBV segments appeared more often in patients than in controls, and TRBV5-6, TRBV5-1 and TRBV20-1 were among these.

On this clonotype: Its antigen is as yet unknown. A read error may explain this, as a much larger clone is one base away.

Germline V CDR1 and CDR2: SGHTA, FQGNSA. The CDR3 covers 14 residues. J lost 0 bases, V lost 5 bases, and 2 bases had no gene match. Incorporated into the TCR beta cDNA libraries were unique molecular identifiers, which served to reduce PCR and sequencing biases. TCRdb itself ran the PCR reads through MiXCR, one entry per CDR3 protein. The sample consists of approximately 630,000 distinct CDR3 sequences, 59% of them appearing once. The V and J genes are TRBV7-2 and TRBJ1-1, with 8 bases aligning to TRBD1. The sequence was obtained from a girl aged 2 to 10 with multiple sclerosis. Sequencing was done on a sample of blood. CDR3 sequence (DNA): TGTGCCAGCAGCCCGGGACAGGTGAACACTGAAGCTTTCTTT. Its translation is CASSPGQVNTEAFF.